The subject of this entry is one T cell receptor beta chain. Clones were read by immunoSEQ multiplex PCR, and TCRdb kept only the in-frame ones, dropping some. The sample has 65,000 to 85,000 clones; 90% to 95% are singletons. J was trimmed by 5 bases and V by 4 bases; bases with no gene match: 11. The germline CDR1 and CDR2 sequences are SGHRS and YFSETQ. The CDR3 contains 15 residues. The record originates from a study of T cell changes during pregnancy in multiple sclerosis. The material sequenced was peripheral blood, taken after pregnancy. The sequence was obtained from a female donor with multiple sclerosis, enrolled in a pregnancy study. The gene calls are TRBV5-1 and TRBJ2-7, with 8 bases identical to TRBD1. The CDR3 DNA is TGCGCCAGCAGCCAAGGACAGGGTCGATCGCACGAGCAGTACTTC. Protein sequence: CASSQGQGRSHEQYF.